The 20 T cell receptor beta chains below were found in one sample sequenced in a study of PD-L1 blockade in urothelial cancer. Time point of the sample: pretreatment peripheral blood. The repertoire was sequenced with immunoSEQ multiplex PCR; TCRdb's copy has only in-frame clones and lacks some. The data show tens of thousands of clones, approximately 72% seen once. The sample consisted of PBMCs, taken around atezolizumab (anti-PD-L1) treatment. Receptor source: a man in his 70s with urothelial cancer.

The chain uses TRBV25-1 and TRBJ1-2, with D tentatively TRBD1 (6 bases). The germline V gene encodes CDR1 MGHDK and CDR2 SYGVNS. V was trimmed by 6 bases and J by 4 bases, leaving 18 bases between them. CDR3 length: 15 residues. The CDR3 loop is CASSGGGAAAYGYTF. CDR3 coding DNA: TGTGCCAGCAGCGGAGGGGGGGCGGCCGCCTATGGCTACACCTTC.

The J gene is TRBJ2-5, the V gene TRBV5-1; 9 bases match TRBD1. In germline, CDR1 is SGHRS, CDR2 YFSETQ. This CDR3 spans 14 amino acids. The junction had 3 bases not matched to a gene; V was cut back by 1 base and J by 5 bases. CDR3 amino acids: CASSLTGGAETQYF. The CDR3 DNA is TGCGCCAGCAGCTTGACAGGGGGCGCTGAGACCCAGTACTTC.

V usage is TRBV5-1 and J usage is TRBJ1-6, with 9 bases that match TRBD1. The CDR3 has 14 residues. V lost 7 bases, J lost 7 bases, and 6 bases stayed unmatched. In germline, CDR1 is SGHRS, CDR2 YFSETQ. The DNA for the CDR3 is TGCGCCAGCGGGGAGACAGGGGGAAATTCACCCCTCCACTTT. Translating it yields CASGETGGNSPLHF. The complete variable domain, with remaining parts taken from reference TRBV5-1 and TRBJ1-6, reads KAGVTQTPRYLIKTRGQQVTLSCSPISGHRSVSWYQQTPGQGLQFLFEYFSETQRNKGNFPGRFSGRQFSNSRSEMNVSTLELGDSALYLCASGETGGNSPLHFGNGTRLTVT.

The sample holds a few counts of this clone. The chain employs TRBV29-1 and TRBJ2-1; TRBD2 matches at 13 bases. The CDR3 contains 11 residues. Germline V CDR1 and CDR2: SQVTM, ANQGSEA. The V segment lost 7 bases and the J segment 9 bases; nucleotides outside the gene matches: 0. The DNA of the CDR3 is TGCAGCGGGACTAGCGGGGGTGAGCAGTTCTTC. Its translation is CSGTSGGEQFF.

This clone was found a few times. V gene TRBV5-4 combines with J gene TRBJ1-2; 8 nucleotides line up with TRBD1. V shed 7 bases and J 0 bases; nucleotides not matched to a gene: 2. CDR3 length equals 13 residues. Germline CDR1 SGHNT, CDR2 YYREEE (reference sequence). CDR3 loop: CASRDRSNYGYTF. The CDR3 DNA follows: TGTGCCAGCCGGGACAGGTCTAACTATGGCTACACCTTC.

The chain combines TRBV7-8 with TRBJ1-4, with D possibly matching TRBD1 (5 bases). This CDR3 comprises 13 residues. Germline V CDR1 and CDR2: SGHVS, FQNEAQ. V was shortened by 8 bases and J by 5 bases, with 12 bases between the two germline ends. The CDR3 DNA reads as TGTGCCAGCGGGGGACGGGGGAATGAAAAACTGTTTTTT. Its translation is CASGGRGNEKLFF.

This clone was found a few times. The chain has TRBV28 and TRBJ2-3; D gene uncertain. The CDR3 totals 14 residues. Germline lookup yields CDR1 MDHEN and CDR2 SYDVKM. Between the trimmed V and J ends, which lost 2 bases and 0 bases, there was a span of 6 bases. The CDR3 sequence: CASSLPGSTDTQYF. The DNA of the CDR3 is TGTGCCAGCAGTTTACCCGGGAGCACAGATACGCAGTATTTT. The entire variable domain, with the rest obtained from reference TRBV28 and TRBJ2-3, is as follows: DVKVTQSSRYLVKRTGEKVFLECVQDMDHENMFWYRQDPGLGLRLIYFSYDVKMKEKGDIPEGYSVSREKKERFSLILESASTNQTSMYLCASSLPGSTDTQYFGPGTRLTVL.

The genes are TRBV5-1 and TRBJ2-1; TRBD2 matches at 12 bases. CDR1 is SGHRS, CDR2 YFSETQ, per germline. J gave up 3 bases and V 3 bases, and 4 bases lay outside the gene matches. The CDR3 consists of 16 residues. CDR3 sequence (DNA): TGCGCCAGCAGCTGGGAACTAGCGGGAGGCTACAATGAGCAGTTCTTC. It translates to CASSWELAGGYNEQFF.

The chain employs TRBV30 and TRBJ1-2; 8 nucleotides align to TRBD1. Germline V gives CDR1 GTSNPN, CDR2 SVGIG (reference sequence). The CDR3 loop spans 14 amino acids. Trimming at V came to 3 bases and at J to 4 bases, leaving 7 bases not matched to a gene. The CDR3: CAWRGTGPPYGYTF. CDR3 bases: TGTGCCTGGAGGGGGACAGGCCCTCCCTATGGCTACACCTTC.

This chain links TRBV5-1 with TRBJ1-1; 9 bases are a match to TRBD1. CDR3 length: 15 residues. J gave up 1 base and V 3 bases, and 4 bases lay outside the gene matches. Germline assignment: CDR1 SGHRS and CDR2 YFSETQ. The CDR3 loop is CASSSGQGANTEAFF. DNA of the CDR3: TGCGCCAGCAGCTCGGGACAGGGAGCGAACACTGAAGCTTTCTTT.

The chain employs TRBV6-1 and TRBJ2-7; possible D gene TRBD1, 6 bases. Trimming cost V 2 bases and J 6 bases, with 11 bases left between them. CDR3 length: 13 residues. Germline loops: CDR1 MNHNS, CDR2 SASEGT. CDR3 loop: CASSEMGALEQYF. The CDR3 DNA reads as TGTGCCAGCAGTGAAATGGGGGCTCTCGAGCAGTACTTC.

Written as DNA, the CDR3 is TGTGCCAGCAGTTCACGACAGGGGGCGCGTGGAAACACCATATATTTT. Protein sequence: CASSSRQGARGNTIYF. The chain recombines TRBV6-5 with TRBJ1-3, with 10 bases aligning to TRBD1. Per germline, CDR1 MNHEY and CDR2 SVGAGI. The CDR3 is 16 residues long. V shed 4 bases, J shed 3 bases, and the junction held 6 bases outside the gene matches.

The chain joins TRBV2 to TRBJ2-1, with 7 bases aligning to TRBD1. CDR1 and CDR2 (germline): SNHLY, FYNNEI. Trimming cost V 4 bases and J 8 bases; bases outside gene matches: 5. The CDR3 loop spans 13 amino acids. Here the CDR3 DNA reads TGTGCCAGCAGTGGGACAGGTGGGGATGAGCAGTTCTTC. Translated, it gives CASSGTGGDEQFF.

CDR3 in amino acids: CASSLDGRGFYRGYTF. CDR3 DNA: TGTGCCAGCAGCTTGGACGGACGCGGGTTTTACCGTGGCTACACCTTC. The chain is built from TRBV5-5 and TRBJ1-2, with no clear D. In germline, CDR1 is SGHKS, CDR2 YYEKEE (reference sequence). V was cut by 0 bases and J by 7 bases, with 19 bases left in between. The length of the CDR3 is 16 residues.

This rearrangement joins TRBV19 to TRBJ2-6; possibly TRBD1 for D (6 bases). This CDR3 region has 15 residues. CDR1 and CDR2 from the germline V gene are LNHDA and SQIVND (reference sequence). V dropped 4 bases and J dropped 2 bases, with 9 bases sitting between them. CDR3 bases: TGTGCCAGTAGTACCCACAGGGCTGGGGCCAACGTCCTGACTTTC. Its translation is CASSTHRAGANVLTF.

This clone came up once. This rearrangement joins TRBV6-5 to TRBJ2-7; D may be TRBD1 (6 bases). The germline gives CDR1 MNHEY, CDR2 SVGAGI. V gave up 5 bases and J gave up 0 bases, with 14 bases separating them. The CDR3 loop spans 15 amino acids. The CDR3: CASSPGQWSSYEQYF. CDR3 sequence (DNA): TGTGCCAGCAGTCCAGGACAGTGGTCCTCCTACGAGCAGTACTTC.

This chain links TRBV5-8 with TRBJ1-4; tentatively, D is TRBD1 (6 bases). The length of the CDR3 is 16 residues. Germline V gene lookup returns CDR1 SGHTS and CDR2 YDEGEE. V lost 0 bases and J lost 4, with 13 bases in between. The CDR3: CASSLVFGGHNEKLFF. The CDR3 bases are TGTGCCAGCAGCTTGGTTTTCGGGGGGCATAATGAAAAACTGTTTTTT.

This clone has only one observation. The gene calls are TRBV2 and TRBJ2-4; D gene unclear. The V end lost 6 bases, the J end lost 1 base, and 13 bases lay between the germline ends. CDR1 and CDR2 (germline): SNHLY, FYNNEI. The CDR3 is 15 residues long. The CDR3 loop reads CASSHKTRAKNIQYF. CDR3 coding DNA: TGTGCCAGCAGCCATAAAACGAGGGCCAAAAACATTCAGTACTTC.

The rearrangement links TRBV10-3 to TRBJ1-2, with 9 bases fitting TRBD1. CDR1 ENHRY and CDR2 SYGVKD come from the germline V gene. The CDR3 is 13 amino acids. V shed 6 bases and J 4 bases; nucleotides not matched to a gene: 3. Written as DNA, the CDR3 is TGTGCCATCAGCACGGACAGGGGCTATGGCTACACCTTC. Its translation is CAISTDRGYGYTF.

This clone showed up just once. The V gene is TRBV13, the J gene TRBJ1-2; D not certain. Germline lookup yields CDR1 PRHDT and CDR2 FYEKMQ (reference sequence). The CDR3 has 16 residues. The ends were cut back, 1 base at V and 5 bases at J, with 17 bases in the middle. The CDR3 nucleotides read TGTGCCAGCAGCTTAGAGGCGGAAAAATGGTTGTATGGCTACACCTTC. Its translation: CASSLEAEKWLYGYTF. Full variable domain (missing parts from reference TRBV13 and TRBJ1-2): AAGVIQSPRHLIKEKRETATLKCYPIPRHDTVYWYQQGPGQDPQFLISFYEKMQSDKGSIPDRFSAQQFSDYHSELNMSSLELGDSALYFCASSLEAEKWLYGYTFGSGTRLTVV.